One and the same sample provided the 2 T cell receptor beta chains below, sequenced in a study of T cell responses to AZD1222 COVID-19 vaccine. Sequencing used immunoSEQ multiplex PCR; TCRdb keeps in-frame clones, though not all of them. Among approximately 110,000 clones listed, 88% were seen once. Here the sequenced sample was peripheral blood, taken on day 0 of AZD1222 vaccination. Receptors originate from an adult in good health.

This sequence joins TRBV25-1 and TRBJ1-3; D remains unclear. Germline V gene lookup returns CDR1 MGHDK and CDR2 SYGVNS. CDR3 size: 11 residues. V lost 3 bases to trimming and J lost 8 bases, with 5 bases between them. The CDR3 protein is CASSDSDTIYF. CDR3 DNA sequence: TGTGCCAGCAGTGATAGTGACACCATATATTTT.

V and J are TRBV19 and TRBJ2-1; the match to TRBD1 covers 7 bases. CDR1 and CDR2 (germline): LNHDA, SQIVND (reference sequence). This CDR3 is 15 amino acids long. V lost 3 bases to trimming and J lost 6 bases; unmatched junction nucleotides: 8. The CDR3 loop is CASSISSTGVNEQFF. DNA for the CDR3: TGTGCCAGTAGTATTTCCTCAACAGGGGTCAATGAGCAGTTCTTC.